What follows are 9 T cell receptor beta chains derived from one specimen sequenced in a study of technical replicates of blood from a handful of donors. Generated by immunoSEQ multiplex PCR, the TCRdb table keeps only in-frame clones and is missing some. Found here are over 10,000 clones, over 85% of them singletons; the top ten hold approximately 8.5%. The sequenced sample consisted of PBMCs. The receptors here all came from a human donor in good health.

CDR3 in amino acids: CASTGVESSYNEQFF. The CDR3 region has the DNA TGTGCCAGCACCGGAGTAGAGAGCTCCTACAATGAGCAGTTCTTC. This chain links TRBV6-5 with TRBJ2-1, with D unclear. This CDR3 has 15 amino acids. V lost 7 bases, J lost 0 bases, and 13 bases lay in between. The germline V gene encodes CDR1 MNHEY and CDR2 SVGAGI.

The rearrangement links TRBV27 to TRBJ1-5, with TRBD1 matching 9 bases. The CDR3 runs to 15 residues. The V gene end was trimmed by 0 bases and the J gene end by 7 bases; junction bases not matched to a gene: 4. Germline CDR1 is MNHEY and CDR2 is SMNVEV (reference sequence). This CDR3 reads CASSLSGQGGQPQHF. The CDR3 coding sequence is TGTGCCAGCAGTTTATCGGGACAGGGTGGCCAGCCCCAGCATTTT.

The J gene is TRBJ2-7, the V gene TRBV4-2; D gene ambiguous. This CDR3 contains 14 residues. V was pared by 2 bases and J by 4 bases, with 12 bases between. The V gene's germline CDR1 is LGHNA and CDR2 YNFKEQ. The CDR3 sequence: CASSQSKSGYEQYF. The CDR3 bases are TGTGCCAGCAGCCAATCGAAGTCGGGTTACGAGCAGTACTTC.

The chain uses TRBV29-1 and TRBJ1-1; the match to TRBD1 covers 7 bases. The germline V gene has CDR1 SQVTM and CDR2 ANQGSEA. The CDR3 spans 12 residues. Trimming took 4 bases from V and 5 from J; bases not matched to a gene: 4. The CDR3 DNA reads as TGCAGCGTTGGACAGGGAGGAACTGAAGCTTTCTTT. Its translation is CSVGQGGTEAFF. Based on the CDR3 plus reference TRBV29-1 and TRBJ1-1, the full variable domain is SAVISQKPSRDICQRGTSLTIQCQVDSQVTMMFWYRQQPGQSLTLIATANQGSEATYESGFVIDKFPISRPNLTFSTLTVSNMSPEDSSIYLCSVGQGGTEAFFGQGTRLTVV.

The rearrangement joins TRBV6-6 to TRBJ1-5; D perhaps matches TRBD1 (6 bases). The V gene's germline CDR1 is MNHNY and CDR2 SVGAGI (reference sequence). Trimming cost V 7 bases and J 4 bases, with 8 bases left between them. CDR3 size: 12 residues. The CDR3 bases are TGTGCCAGCACTCAGGGGAATCAGCCCCAGCATTTT. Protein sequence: CASTQGNQPQHF.

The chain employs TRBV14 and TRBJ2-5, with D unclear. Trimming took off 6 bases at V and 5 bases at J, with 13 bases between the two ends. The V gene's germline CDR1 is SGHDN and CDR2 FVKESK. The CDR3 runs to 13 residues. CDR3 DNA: TGTGCCAGCAGTTTCCTAGGTTCGGAGACCCAGTACTTC. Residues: CASSFLGSETQYF.

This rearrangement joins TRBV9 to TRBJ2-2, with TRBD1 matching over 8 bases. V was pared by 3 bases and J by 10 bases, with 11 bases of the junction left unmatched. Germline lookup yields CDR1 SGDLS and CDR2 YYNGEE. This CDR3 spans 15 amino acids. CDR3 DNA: TGTGCCAGCAGCGCCCCAGGACAGGGTAGGGCGGAGCTGTTTTTT. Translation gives CASSAPGQGRAELFF.

The CDR3 DNA is TGTGCCAGCAGTGACTCGACAGGGGACTATGGCTACACCTTC. Its translation is CASSDSTGDYGYTF. V gene TRBV6-4 combines with J gene TRBJ1-2; 8 bases fit TRBD1. The J segment lost 3 bases and the V segment lost 0 bases, leaving 0 bases of the junction unmatched. The CDR3 is 14 amino acids. Germline CDR1 MRHNA, CDR2 SNTAGT.

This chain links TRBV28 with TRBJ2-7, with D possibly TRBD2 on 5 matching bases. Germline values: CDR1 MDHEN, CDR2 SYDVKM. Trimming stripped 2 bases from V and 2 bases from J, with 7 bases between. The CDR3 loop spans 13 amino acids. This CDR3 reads CASSLSGTYEQYF. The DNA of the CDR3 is TGTGCCAGCAGTTTAAGCGGAACCTACGAGCAGTACTTC.